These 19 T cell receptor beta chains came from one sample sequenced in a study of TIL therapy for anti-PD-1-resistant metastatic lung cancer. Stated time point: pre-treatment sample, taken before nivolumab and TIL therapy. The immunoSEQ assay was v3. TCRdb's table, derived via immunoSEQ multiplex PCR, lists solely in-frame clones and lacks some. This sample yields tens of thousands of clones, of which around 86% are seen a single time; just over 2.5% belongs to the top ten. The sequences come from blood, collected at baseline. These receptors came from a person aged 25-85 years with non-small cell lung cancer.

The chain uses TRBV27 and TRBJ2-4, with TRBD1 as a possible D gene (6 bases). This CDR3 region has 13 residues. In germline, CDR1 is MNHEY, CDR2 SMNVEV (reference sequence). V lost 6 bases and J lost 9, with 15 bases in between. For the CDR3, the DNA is TGTGCCAGCAGGGATACAGGGCTGGGCATTCAGTACTTC. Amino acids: CASRDTGLGIQYF.

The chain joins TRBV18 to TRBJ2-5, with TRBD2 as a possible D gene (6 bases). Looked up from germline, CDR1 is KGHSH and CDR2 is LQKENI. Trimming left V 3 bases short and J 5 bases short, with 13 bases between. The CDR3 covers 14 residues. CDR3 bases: TGTGCCAGCTCACCCTGGGACTCTAGGGAGACCCAGTACTTC. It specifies CASSPWDSRETQYF.

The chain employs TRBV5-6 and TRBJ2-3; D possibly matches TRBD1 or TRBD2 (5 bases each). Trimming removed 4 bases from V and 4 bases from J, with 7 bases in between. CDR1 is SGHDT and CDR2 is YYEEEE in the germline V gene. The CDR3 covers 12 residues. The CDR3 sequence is CASSRGADTQYF. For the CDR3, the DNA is TGTGCCAGCAGCAGAGGGGCAGATACGCAGTATTTT.

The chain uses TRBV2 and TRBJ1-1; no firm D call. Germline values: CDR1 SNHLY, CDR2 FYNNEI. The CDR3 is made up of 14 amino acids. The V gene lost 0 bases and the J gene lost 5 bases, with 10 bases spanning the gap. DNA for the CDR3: TGTGCCAGCAGTGAAGCGCGCGTAGGTACTGAAGCTTTCTTT. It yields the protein CASSEARVGTEAFF.

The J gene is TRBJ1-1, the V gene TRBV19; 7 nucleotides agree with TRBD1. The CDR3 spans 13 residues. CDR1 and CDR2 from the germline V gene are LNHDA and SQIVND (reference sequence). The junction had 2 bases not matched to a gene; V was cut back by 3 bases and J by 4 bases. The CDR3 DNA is TGTGCCAGTAGTATCGAGGGGGCCACTGAAGCTTTCTTT. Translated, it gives CASSIEGATEAFF.

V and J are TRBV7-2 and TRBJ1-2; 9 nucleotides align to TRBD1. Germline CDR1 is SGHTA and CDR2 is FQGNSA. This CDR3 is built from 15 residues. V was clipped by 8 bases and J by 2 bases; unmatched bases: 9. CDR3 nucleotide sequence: TGTGCCAGCCTCCGCCGGGGACAGGGAAACTATGGCTACACCTTC. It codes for CASLRRGQGNYGYTF. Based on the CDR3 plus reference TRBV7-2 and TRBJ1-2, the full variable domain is GAGVSQSPSNKVTEKGKDVELRCDPISGHTALYWYRQSLGQGLEFLIYFQGNSAPDKSGLPSDRFSAERTGGSVSTLTIQRTQQEDSAVYLCASLRRGQGNYGYTFGSGTRLTVV.

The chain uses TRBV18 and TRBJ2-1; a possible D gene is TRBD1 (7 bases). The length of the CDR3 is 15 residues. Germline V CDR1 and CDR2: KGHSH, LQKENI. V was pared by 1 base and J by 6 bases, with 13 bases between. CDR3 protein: CASSPQFQGGNEQFF. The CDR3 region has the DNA TGTGCCAGCTCACCACAGTTTCAGGGGGGCAATGAGCAGTTCTTC.

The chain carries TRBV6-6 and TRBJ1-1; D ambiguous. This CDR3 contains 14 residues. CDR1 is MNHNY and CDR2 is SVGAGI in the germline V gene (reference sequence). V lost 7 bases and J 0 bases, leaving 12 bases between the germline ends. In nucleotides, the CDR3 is TGTGCCAGCATCAGAGGAACCTTGAACACTGAAGCTTTCTTT. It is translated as CASIRGTLNTEAFF.

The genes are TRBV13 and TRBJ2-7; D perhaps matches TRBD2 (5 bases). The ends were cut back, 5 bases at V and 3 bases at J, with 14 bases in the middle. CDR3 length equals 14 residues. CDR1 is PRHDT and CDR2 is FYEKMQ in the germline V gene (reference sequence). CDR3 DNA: TGTGCCAGCAGCATCCAAGGGAGTGGCTACGAGCAGTACTTC. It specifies CASSIQGSGYEQYF.

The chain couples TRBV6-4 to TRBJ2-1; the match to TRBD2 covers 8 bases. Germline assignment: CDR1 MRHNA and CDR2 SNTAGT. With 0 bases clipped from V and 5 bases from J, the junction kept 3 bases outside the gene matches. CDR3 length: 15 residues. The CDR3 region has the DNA TGTGCCAGCAGTGACTCCACTAGCGGCCACAATGAGCAGTTCTTC. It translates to CASSDSTSGHNEQFF.

In DNA form, the CDR3 reads TGTGCCAGCAGTCCTTCCCAAGGGGGCGCATCCGGGGAGCTGTTTTTT. Its translation is CASSPSQGGASGELFF. V is TRBV27 and J is TRBJ2-2; TRBD1 aligns across 7 bases. This CDR3 is built from 16 residues. Germline lookup yields CDR1 MNHEY and CDR2 SMNVEV (reference sequence). V lost 5 bases and J lost 6; bases outside the gene matches: 12.

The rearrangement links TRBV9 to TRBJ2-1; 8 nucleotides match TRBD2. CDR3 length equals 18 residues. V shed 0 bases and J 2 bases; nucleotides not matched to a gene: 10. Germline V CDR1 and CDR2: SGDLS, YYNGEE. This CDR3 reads CASSVEAGVGLTYNEQFF. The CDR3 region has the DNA TGTGCCAGCAGCGTAGAAGCGGGAGTCGGGTTAACCTACAATGAGCAGTTCTTC.

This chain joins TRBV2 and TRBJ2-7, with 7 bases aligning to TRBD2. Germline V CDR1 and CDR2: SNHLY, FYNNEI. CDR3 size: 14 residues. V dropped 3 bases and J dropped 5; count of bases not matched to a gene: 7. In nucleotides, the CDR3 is TGTGCCAGCAGTGAGCGGGAGTTCGTGGACGAGCAGTACTTC. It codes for CASSEREFVDEQYF.

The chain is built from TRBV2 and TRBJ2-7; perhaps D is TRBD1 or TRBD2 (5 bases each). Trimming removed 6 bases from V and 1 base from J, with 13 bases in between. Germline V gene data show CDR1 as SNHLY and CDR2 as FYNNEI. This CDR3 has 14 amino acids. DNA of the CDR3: TGTGCCAGCAGCGTCGGGACGAGGTCCTACGAGCAGTACTTC. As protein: CASSVGTRSYEQYF.

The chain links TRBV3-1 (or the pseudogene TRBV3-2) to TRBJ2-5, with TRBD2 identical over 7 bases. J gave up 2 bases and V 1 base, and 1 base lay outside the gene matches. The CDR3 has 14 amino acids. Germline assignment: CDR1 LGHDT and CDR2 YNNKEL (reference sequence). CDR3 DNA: TGTGCCAGCAGCCAAGGGGGGGGGCAAGAGACCCAGTACTTC. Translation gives CASSQGGGQETQYF.

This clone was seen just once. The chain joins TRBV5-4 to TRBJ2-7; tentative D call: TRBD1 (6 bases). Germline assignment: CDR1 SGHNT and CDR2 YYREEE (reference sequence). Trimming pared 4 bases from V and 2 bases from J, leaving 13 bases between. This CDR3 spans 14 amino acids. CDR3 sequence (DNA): TGTGCCAGCAGCCCCCGGGACACCACCTACGAGCAGTACTTC. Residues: CASSPRDTTYEQYF.

CDR3 bases: TGCGCCAGCAGCTTGTATAGCAGGGAGGACACCGGGGAGCTGTTTTTT. It is translated as CASSLYSREDTGELFF. The chain employs TRBV5-1 and TRBJ2-2; the D gene is possibly TRBD2 (6 bases). The V and J ends lost 1 base and 3 bases respectively, with 13 bases between them. The CDR3 covers 16 residues. From germline, CDR1 is SGHRS and CDR2 YFSETQ.

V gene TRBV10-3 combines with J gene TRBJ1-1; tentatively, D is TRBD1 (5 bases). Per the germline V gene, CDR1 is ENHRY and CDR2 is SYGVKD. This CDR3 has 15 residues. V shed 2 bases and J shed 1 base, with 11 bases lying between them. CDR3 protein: CAISEGGTGNTEAFF. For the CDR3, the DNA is TGTGCCATCAGTGAGGGCGGAACAGGGAACACTGAAGCTTTCTTT.

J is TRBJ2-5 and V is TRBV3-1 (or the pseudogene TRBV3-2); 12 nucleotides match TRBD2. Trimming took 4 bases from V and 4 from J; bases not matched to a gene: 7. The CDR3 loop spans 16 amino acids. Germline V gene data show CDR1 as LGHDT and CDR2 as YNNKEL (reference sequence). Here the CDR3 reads CASSLMTSGRVETQYF. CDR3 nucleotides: TGTGCCAGCAGCCTAATGACTAGCGGGAGAGTAGAGACCCAGTACTTC.